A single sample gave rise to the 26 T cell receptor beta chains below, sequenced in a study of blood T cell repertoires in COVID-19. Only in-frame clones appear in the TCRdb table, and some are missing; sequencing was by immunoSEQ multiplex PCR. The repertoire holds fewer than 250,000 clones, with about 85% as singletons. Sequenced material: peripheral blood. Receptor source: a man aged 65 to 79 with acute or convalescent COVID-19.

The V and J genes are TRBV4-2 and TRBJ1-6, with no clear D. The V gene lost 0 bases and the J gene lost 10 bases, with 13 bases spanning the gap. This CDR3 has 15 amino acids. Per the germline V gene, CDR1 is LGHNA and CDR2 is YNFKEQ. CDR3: CASSQDRATRSPLHF. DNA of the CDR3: TGTGCCAGCAGCCAAGATAGAGCCACCAGGTCACCCCTCCACTTT.

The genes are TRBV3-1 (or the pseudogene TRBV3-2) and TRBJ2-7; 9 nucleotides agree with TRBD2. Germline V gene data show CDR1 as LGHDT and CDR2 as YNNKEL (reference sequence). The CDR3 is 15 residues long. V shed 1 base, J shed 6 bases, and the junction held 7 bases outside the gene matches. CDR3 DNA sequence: TGTGCCAGCAGCCAAGGGAGGCGGGAGGGCGCCGAGCAGTACTTC. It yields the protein CASSQGRREGAEQYF.

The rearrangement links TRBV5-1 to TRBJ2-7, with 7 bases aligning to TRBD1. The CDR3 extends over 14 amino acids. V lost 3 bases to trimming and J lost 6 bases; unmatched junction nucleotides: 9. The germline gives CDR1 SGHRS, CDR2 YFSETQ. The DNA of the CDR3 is TGCGCCAGCAGCTGGGGGACAGTGATGGGCGAGCAGTACTTC. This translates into CASSWGTVMGEQYF.

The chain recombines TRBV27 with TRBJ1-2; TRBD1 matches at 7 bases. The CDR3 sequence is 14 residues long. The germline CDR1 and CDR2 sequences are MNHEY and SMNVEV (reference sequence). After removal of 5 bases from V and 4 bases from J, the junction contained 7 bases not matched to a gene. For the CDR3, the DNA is TGTGCCAGCAGTCCTCGACAGGGACTCTATGGCTACACCTTC. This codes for CASSPRQGLYGYTF.

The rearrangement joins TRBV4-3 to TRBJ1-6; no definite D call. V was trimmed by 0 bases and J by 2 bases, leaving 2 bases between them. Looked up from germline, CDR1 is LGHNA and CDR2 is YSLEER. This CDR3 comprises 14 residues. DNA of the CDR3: TGCGCCAGCAGCCAAGATACCTATAATTCACCCCTCCACTTT. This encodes CASSQDTYNSPLHF.

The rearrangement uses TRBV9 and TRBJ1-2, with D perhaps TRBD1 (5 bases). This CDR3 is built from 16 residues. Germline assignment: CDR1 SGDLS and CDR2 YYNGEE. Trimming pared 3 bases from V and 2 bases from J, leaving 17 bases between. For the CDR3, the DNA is TGTGCCAGCAGCGCTGGACAACTAAGAACAAACTATGGCTACACCTTC. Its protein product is CASSAGQLRTNYGYTF.

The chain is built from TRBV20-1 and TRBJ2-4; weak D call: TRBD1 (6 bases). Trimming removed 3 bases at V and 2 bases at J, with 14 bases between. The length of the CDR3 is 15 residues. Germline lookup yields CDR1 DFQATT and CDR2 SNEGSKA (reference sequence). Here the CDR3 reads CSASAGAQSKNIQYF. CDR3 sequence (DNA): TGCAGTGCTAGTGCAGGGGCTCAGTCCAAAAACATTCAGTACTTC.

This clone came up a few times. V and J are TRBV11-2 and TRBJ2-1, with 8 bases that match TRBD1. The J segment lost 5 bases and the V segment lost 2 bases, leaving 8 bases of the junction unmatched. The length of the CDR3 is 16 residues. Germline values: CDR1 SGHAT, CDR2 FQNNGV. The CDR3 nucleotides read TGTGCCAGCAGCTTACTGGAAGAGACAGGGGACAATGAGCAGTTCTTC. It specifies CASSLLEETGDNEQFF.

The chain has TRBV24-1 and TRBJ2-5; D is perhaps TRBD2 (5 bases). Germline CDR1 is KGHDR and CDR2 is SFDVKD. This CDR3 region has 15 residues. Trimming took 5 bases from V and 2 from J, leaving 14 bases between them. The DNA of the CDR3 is TGTGCCACCAGTGTTGCGCTAGGAGGTCAAGAGACCCAGTACTTC. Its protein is CATSVALGGQETQYF.

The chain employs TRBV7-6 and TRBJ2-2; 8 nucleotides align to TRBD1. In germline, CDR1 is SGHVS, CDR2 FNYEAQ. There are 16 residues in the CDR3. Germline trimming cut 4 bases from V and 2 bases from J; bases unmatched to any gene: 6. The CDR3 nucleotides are TGTGCCAGCAGCTGGAGCAGGGGGCAAAACACCGGGGAGCTGTTTTTT. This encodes CASSWSRGQNTGELFF.

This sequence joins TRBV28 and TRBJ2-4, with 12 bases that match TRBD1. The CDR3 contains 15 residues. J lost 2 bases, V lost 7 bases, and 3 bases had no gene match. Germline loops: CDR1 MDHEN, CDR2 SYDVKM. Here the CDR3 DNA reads TGTGCCAGCAAGGGACAGGGGGCCTCCAAAAACATTCAGTACTTC. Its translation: CASKGQGASKNIQYF.

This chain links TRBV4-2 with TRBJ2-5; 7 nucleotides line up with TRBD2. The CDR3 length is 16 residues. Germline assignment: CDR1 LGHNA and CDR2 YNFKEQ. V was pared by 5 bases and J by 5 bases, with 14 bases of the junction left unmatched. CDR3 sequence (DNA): TGTGCCAGCAGCGAAGCCCTAACTAGCGAGTATGAGACCCAGTACTTC. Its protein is CASSEALTSEYETQYF.

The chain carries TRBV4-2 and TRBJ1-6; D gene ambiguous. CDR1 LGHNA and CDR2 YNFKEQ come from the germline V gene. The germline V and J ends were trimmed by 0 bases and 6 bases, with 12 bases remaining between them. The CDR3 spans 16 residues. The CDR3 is CASSQEVRARNSPLHF. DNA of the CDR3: TGTGCCAGCAGCCAAGAGGTGAGGGCTCGTAATTCACCCCTCCACTTT.

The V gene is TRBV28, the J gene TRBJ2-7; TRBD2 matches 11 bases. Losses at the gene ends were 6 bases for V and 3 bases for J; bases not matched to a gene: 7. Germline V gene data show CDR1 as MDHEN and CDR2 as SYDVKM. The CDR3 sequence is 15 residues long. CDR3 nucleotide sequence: TGTGCCAGCAGGGGGGGGACTAGCGGTTACTACGAGCAGTACTTC. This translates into CASRGGTSGYYEQYF.

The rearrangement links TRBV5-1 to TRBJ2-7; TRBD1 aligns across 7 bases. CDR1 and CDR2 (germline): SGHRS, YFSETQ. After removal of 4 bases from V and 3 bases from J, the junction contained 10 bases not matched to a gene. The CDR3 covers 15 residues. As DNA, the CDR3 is TGCGCCAGCAGCCCATCCGGGACAGCTCTCTACGAGCAGTACTTC. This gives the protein CASSPSGTALYEQYF.

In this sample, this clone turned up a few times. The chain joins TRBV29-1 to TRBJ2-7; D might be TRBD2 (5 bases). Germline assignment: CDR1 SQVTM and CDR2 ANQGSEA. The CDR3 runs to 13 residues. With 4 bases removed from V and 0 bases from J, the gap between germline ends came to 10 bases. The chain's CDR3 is CSVGGFLSYEQYF. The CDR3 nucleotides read TGCAGCGTTGGCGGGTTTCTCTCCTACGAGCAGTACTTC.

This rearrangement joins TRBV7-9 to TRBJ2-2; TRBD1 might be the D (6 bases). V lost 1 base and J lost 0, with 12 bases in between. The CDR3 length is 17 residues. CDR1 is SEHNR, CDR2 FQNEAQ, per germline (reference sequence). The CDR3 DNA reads TGTGCCAGCAGCTTAGGTCTACAGGGCACGAACACCGGGGAGCTGTTTTTT. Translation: CASSLGLQGTNTGELFF.

This chain's CDR3 is CASSLTGDVGQPQHF. The CDR3 DNA is TGCGCCAGCAGCTTGACAGGGGATGTGGGTCAGCCCCAGCATTTT. The chain links TRBV5-1 to TRBJ1-5; TRBD1 matches 7 bases. The CDR3 consists of 15 residues. The V gene end was trimmed by 1 base and the J gene end by 6 bases; junction bases not matched to a gene: 7. CDR1 and CDR2 from the germline V gene are SGHRS and YFSETQ.

DNA of the CDR3: TGTGCCAGCTCACCATCTAGGGCAGGGGATCAGTATGGCTACACCTTC. Its protein product is CASSPSRAGDQYGYTF. The chain recombines TRBV18 with TRBJ1-2; D possibly corresponds to TRBD1 (6 bases). Germline CDR1 KGHSH, CDR2 LQKENI. The length of the CDR3 is 16 residues. Between the trimmed V and J ends, which lost 2 bases and 5 bases, there was a span of 18 bases.

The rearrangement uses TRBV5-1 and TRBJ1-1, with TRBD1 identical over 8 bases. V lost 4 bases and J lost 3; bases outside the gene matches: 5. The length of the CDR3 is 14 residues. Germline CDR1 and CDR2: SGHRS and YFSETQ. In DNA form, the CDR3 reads TGCGCCAGCAGCCCTATGGACAGGGACACTGAAGCTTTCTTT. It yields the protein CASSPMDRDTEAFF.

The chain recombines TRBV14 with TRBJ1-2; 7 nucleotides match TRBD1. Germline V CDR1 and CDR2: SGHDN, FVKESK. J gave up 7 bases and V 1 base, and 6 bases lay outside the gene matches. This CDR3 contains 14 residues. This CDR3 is CASSQGTAGGGYTF. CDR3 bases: TGTGCCAGCAGCCAAGGAACAGCAGGGGGTGGCTACACCTTC. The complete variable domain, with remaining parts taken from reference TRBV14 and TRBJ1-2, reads EAGVTQFPSHSVIEKGQTVTLRCDPISGHDNLYWYRRVMGKEIKFLLHFVKESKQDESGMPNNRFLAERTGGTYSTLKVQPAELEDSGVYFCASSQGTAGGGYTFGSGTRLTVV.

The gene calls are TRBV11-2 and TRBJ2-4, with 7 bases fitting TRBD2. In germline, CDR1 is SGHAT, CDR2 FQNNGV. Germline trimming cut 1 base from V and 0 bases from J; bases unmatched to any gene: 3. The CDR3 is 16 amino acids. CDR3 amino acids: CASSLAGGVAKNIQYF. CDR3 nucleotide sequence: TGTGCCAGCAGCTTAGCGGGGGGAGTAGCCAAAAACATTCAGTACTTC.

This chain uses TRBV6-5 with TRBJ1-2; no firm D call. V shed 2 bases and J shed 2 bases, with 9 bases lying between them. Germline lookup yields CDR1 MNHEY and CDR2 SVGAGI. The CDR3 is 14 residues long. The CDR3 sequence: CASSYGLTNYGYTF. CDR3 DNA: TGTGCCAGCAGTTACGGGCTGACAAACTATGGCTACACCTTC.

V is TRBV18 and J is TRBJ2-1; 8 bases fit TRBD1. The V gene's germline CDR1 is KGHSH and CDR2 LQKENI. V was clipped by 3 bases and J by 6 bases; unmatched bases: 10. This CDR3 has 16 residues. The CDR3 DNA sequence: TGTGCCAGCTCACCCCAGGGGGCAGGTTCTAGCAATGAGCAGTTCTTC. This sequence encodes CASSPQGAGSSNEQFF.

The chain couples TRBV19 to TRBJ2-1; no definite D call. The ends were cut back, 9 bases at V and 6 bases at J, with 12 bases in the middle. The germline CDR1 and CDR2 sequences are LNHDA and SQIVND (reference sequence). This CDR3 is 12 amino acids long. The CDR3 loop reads CASGREFNEQFF. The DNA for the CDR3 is TGTGCCAGCGGTCGCGAGTTCAATGAGCAGTTCTTC.

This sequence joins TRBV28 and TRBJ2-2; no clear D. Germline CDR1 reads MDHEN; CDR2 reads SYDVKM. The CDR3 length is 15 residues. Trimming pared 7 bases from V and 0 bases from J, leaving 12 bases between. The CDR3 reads CASTTTGANTGELFF. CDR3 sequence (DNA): TGTGCCAGCACCACAACGGGTGCGAACACCGGGGAGCTGTTTTTT.